The 27 T cell receptor beta chains below were found in one sample sequenced in a study of cytomegalovirus exposure and HLA in healthy donors (dated by TCRdb to the late 2010s). Library prep was done by the immunoSEQ multiplex PCR assay. The multiplex PCR relied on a mix of 60 forward primers for TCR Vbeta segments and 13 reverse primers for TCR Jbeta segments. Here the immuneACCESS table is served through TCRdb, limited to in-frame sequences with V and J called. Missing clones are a known gap in these copies; in checked studies unresolved V genes cover under half, and the rest lacks a known reason. A total of 100,000 to 150,000 clones appear in this sample, 83% of them only once. The ten biggest clones cover more than 3.5% of the sample. Input material: PBMCs. These receptors were collected from a woman between 40 and 55 years old in good health and CMV-seropositive.

This chain links TRBV15 with TRBJ2-1, with 8 bases fitting TRBD2. The V gene's germline CDR1 is LNHNV and CDR2 YYDKDF (reference sequence). The CDR3 runs 13 residues. V was pared by 5 bases and J by 6 bases, with 3 bases of the junction left unmatched. The CDR3 DNA reads as TGTGCCACCAGCCTGCGGGAGGCCAATGAGCAGTTCTTC. The encoded protein is CATSLREANEQFF.

This clone was counted a few times. The V gene is TRBV6-5, the J gene TRBJ2-5; a weak D match, TRBD1 (6 bases). V gave up 8 bases and J gave up 4 bases, with 20 bases separating them. The V gene's germline CDR1 is MNHEY and CDR2 SVGAGI. This CDR3 has 15 amino acids. In nucleotides, the CDR3 is TGTGCCAGCGGCCCGAGGACAGTATTGCGAGAGACCCAGTACTTC. This encodes CASGPRTVLRETQYF.

V gene TRBV6-1 combines with J gene TRBJ1-1, with 10 bases identical to TRBD1. The CDR3 length is 16 residues. V lost 0 bases, J lost 7 bases, and 8 bases stayed unmatched. Germline V gene data show CDR1 as MNHNS and CDR2 as SASEGT. CDR3 amino acids: CASSEAGTTGGFEAFF. Written as DNA, the CDR3 is TGTGCCAGCAGTGAAGCTGGAACGACAGGGGGCTTTGAAGCTTTCTTT.

The genes are TRBV28 and TRBJ2-7; D is unresolved. V gave up 6 bases and J gave up 9 bases, with 12 bases separating them. The CDR3 is made up of 11 amino acids. Germline V lookup: CDR1 MDHEN, CDR2 SYDVKM. CDR3 region: CASSPGIGQYF. DNA for the CDR3: TGTGCCAGCAGCCCTGGTATCGGGCAGTACTTC. Using reference TRBV28 and TRBJ2-7 for the parts outside the CDR3, the full variable domain is DVKVTQSSRYLVKRTGEKVFLECVQDMDHENMFWYRQDPGLGLRLIYFSYDVKMKEKGDIPEGYSVSREKKERFSLILESASTNQTSMYLCASSPGIGQYFGPGTRLTVT.

CDR3 sequence (DNA): TGCAGCGCCTCCGTCACAGGCCGAGAGACTGAAGCTTTCTTT. Translation: CSASVTGRETEAFF. This chain connects TRBV29-1 to TRBJ1-1, with D perhaps TRBD1 (5 bases). CDR3 length: 14 amino acids. Trimming left V 7 bases short and J 5 bases short, with 20 bases between. From germline, CDR1 is SQVTM and CDR2 ANQGSEA.

This clone was seen only a few times. This chain links TRBV28 with TRBJ2-4, with 12 positions matching TRBD2. Trimming cost V 1 base and J 2 bases; bases outside gene matches: 9. Looked up from germline, CDR1 is MDHEN and CDR2 is SYDVKM. There are 19 residues in the CDR3. The CDR3: CASSLYFLAGGPTKNIQYF. The CDR3 DNA sequence: TGTGCCAGCAGTTTATATTTCCTAGCGGGAGGGCCGACCAAAAACATTCAGTACTTC.

The sample holds a few counts of this clone. The CDR3, as DNA: TGCAGCGTTGAAGGGACATCGGGGGGTCGCGAGCAGTACTTC. It yields the protein CSVEGTSGGREQYF. J is TRBJ2-7 and V is TRBV29-1; TRBD2 agrees at 7 bases. Per germline, CDR1 SQVTM and CDR2 ANQGSEA. V shed 1 base, J shed 6 bases, and the junction held 9 bases outside the gene matches. The CDR3 consists of 14 residues.

This clone was recorded only once. Germline and junction disagree at one end, which may indicate a read error. The rearrangement uses TRBV7-7 and TRBJ2-2; 8 bases match TRBD1. The CDR3 has 15 amino acids. Germline-derived CDR1 and CDR2 are SSHAT and FNYEAQ (reference sequence). The CDR3 region is CASSPGQGNTGELFF. In DNA, the CDR3 is TGTGCTAGCAGCCCTGGACAGGGGAACACCGGGGAGCTGTTTTTT.

V and J are TRBV4-3 and TRBJ2-4, with 8 bases aligning to TRBD2. After removal of 0 bases from V and 8 bases from J, the junction contained 9 bases not matched to a gene. The germline gives CDR1 LGHNA, CDR2 YSLEER. This CDR3 has 16 residues. CDR3 amino acids: CASSQDLAGGPYIQYF. The CDR3 DNA reads TGCGCCAGCAGCCAAGATTTGGCGGGAGGCCCCTACATTCAGTACTTC.

The rearrangement uses TRBV18 and TRBJ2-1, with 9 positions matching TRBD2. CDR1 is KGHSH, CDR2 LQKENI, per germline. CDR3 length: 20 residues. With V trimmed by 2 bases and J by 0 bases, 14 bases remained unmatched. The CDR3 region is CASSPISGSVFGSSYNEQFF. The CDR3 DNA sequence: TGTGCCAGCTCACCAATTAGCGGGAGTGTATTTGGGAGCTCCTACAATGAGCAGTTCTTC.

This clone was detected once. The V gene is TRBV5-5, the J gene TRBJ1-2; 11 nucleotides match TRBD1. Germline CDR1 and CDR2: SGHKS and YYEKEE (reference sequence). The CDR3 is 15 amino acids. Trimming cost V 3 bases and J 8 bases; bases outside gene matches: 9. CDR3 DNA sequence: TGTGCCAGCAGCTCAGGGACAGGGGGTAATTGGGGCTACACCTTC. Protein product: CASSSGTGGNWGYTF. Full variable domain (missing parts from reference TRBV5-5 and TRBJ1-2): DAGVTQSPTHLIKTRGQQVTLRCSPISGHKSVSWYQQVLGQGPQFIFQYYEKEERGRGNFPDRFSARQFPNYSSELNVNALLLGDSALYLCASSSGTGGNWGYTFGSGTRLTVV.

V gene TRBV6-1 combines with J gene TRBJ2-3; D gene unclear. The CDR3 extends over 14 amino acids. Per germline, CDR1 MNHNS and CDR2 SASEGT. V was trimmed by 3 bases and J by 7 bases, leaving 14 bases between them. CDR3: CASSDSGERNTQYF. The CDR3 DNA reads TGTGCCAGCAGTGACTCTGGAGAGAGAAATACGCAGTATTTT.

This chain uses TRBV6-6 with TRBJ2-2; 10 bases map to TRBD1. The CDR3 covers 16 residues. The J segment lost 0 bases and the V segment lost 6 bases, leaving 4 bases of the junction unmatched. The germline V gene encodes CDR1 MNHNY and CDR2 SVGAGI (reference sequence). CDR3 amino acids: CASSRQGAPNTGELFF. Here the CDR3 DNA reads TGTGCCAGCAGCCGACAGGGGGCCCCGAACACCGGGGAGCTGTTTTTT.

The rearrangement uses TRBV2 and TRBJ2-1; tentative D call: TRBD2 (6 bases). V lost 10 bases, J lost 7 bases, and 11 bases lay in between. Germline-derived CDR1 and CDR2 are SNHLY and FYNNEI. The CDR3 loop spans 11 amino acids. This CDR3 reads CATGLANEQFF. The DNA for the CDR3 is TGTGCCACAGGGCTAGCGAATGAGCAGTTCTTC. Together with reference TRBV2 and TRBJ2-1, the CDR3 gives the full variable domain: EPEVTQTPSHQVTQMGQEVILRCVPISNHLYFYWYRQILGQKVEFLVSFYNNEISEKSEIFDDQFSVERPDGSNFTLKIRSTKLEDSAMYFCATGLANEQFFGPGTRLTVL.

The chain carries TRBV5-1 and TRBJ1-4, with D maybe TRBD1 (5 bases). V was trimmed by 0 bases and J by 5 bases, leaving 11 bases between them. Germline V CDR1 and CDR2: SGHRS, YFSETQ. The CDR3 runs 15 residues. In DNA, the CDR3 is TGCGCCAGCAGCTTGGTTGGGGGGAGGAATGAAAAACTGTTTTTT. Its protein is CASSLVGGRNEKLFF.

The genes are TRBV5-1 and TRBJ1-1, with D possibly TRBD1 on 6 matching bases. V lost 3 bases and J lost 10, with 16 bases in between. Germline CDR1 SGHRS, CDR2 YFSETQ. This CDR3 has 13 residues. The CDR3 loop reads CASSSGRTVVAFF. The CDR3 DNA follows: TGCGCCAGCAGCTCAGGCCGGACAGTGGTAGCTTTCTTT.

The chain combines TRBV28 with TRBJ1-2, with D unclear. The CDR3 has 12 residues. Trimming removed 7 bases at V and 7 bases at J, with 13 bases between. Per germline, CDR1 MDHEN and CDR2 SYDVKM. This chain's CDR3 is CASTTPGVGYTF. CDR3 in DNA: TGTGCCAGCACCACCCCCGGGGTTGGCTACACCTTC.

The chain has TRBV19 and TRBJ1-5, with a possible D match to TRBD1 (6 bases). In germline, CDR1 is LNHDA, CDR2 SQIVND (reference sequence). The CDR3 consists of 14 residues. Trimming pared 5 bases from V and 5 bases from J, leaving 13 bases between. The CDR3 nucleotides are TGTGCCAGTAGTCACGGGACACCTCATCAGCCCCAGCATTTT. Translation: CASSHGTPHQPQHF.

V usage is TRBV9 and J usage is TRBJ1-1; D is possibly TRBD1 (5 bases). This CDR3 is 12 amino acids long. Germline V gene data show CDR1 as SGDLS and CDR2 as YYNGEE. With 3 bases removed from V and 8 bases from J, the gap between germline ends came to 11 bases. Here the CDR3 DNA reads TGTGCCAGCAGCGCAGGTTGGGGCGAAGCTTTCTTT. Its protein is CASSAGWGEAFF.

The rearrangement links TRBV19 to TRBJ1-2; D possibly corresponds to TRBD1 (5 bases). From germline, CDR1 is LNHDA and CDR2 SQIVND (reference sequence). Trimming took 4 bases from V and 7 from J, leaving 13 bases between them. The CDR3 is 13 amino acids. The CDR3, as DNA: TGTGCCAGTAGTACCCCCCCTAGGGGTGGCTACACCTTC. As protein: CASSTPPRGGYTF.

This clone was seen more than once but under ten times. In nucleotides, the CDR3 is TGCAGCGTTGAAGATCCGTCCTCCGGGTGGACCCAGTACTTC. As protein: CSVEDPSSGWTQYF. The rearrangement links TRBV29-1 to TRBJ2-5; no definite D call. V lost 0 bases, J lost 7 bases, and 15 bases lay in between. CDR1 is SQVTM, CDR2 ANQGSEA, per germline. The CDR3 length is 14 residues.

The chain couples TRBV27 to TRBJ2-2, with a weak D call TRBD1 (6 bases). Trimming removed 2 bases from V and 0 bases from J, with 10 bases in between. Germline V gene data show CDR1 as MNHEY and CDR2 as SMNVEV (reference sequence). This CDR3 region has 16 residues. CDR3 sequence: CASSLTGTTNTGELFF. The CDR3, as DNA: TGTGCCAGCAGTTTAACCGGGACAACGAACACCGGGGAGCTGTTTTTT.

The chain carries TRBV11-3 and TRBJ2-7, with TRBD2 matching 14 bases. The junction had 10 bases not matched to a gene; V was cut back by 4 bases and J by 5 bases. Germline CDR1 is SGHNT and CDR2 is YENEEA. This CDR3 spans 17 amino acids. This CDR3 reads CASSSGSGTSGSNEQYF. CDR3 sequence (DNA): TGTGCCAGCAGCTCGGGTTCCGGGACTAGCGGGAGCAACGAGCAGTACTTC. Full variable domain (outside the CDR3, taken from reference TRBV11-3 and TRBJ2-7): EAGVVQSPRYKIIEKKQPVAFWCNPISGHNTLYWYLQNLGQGPELLIRYENEEAVDDSQLPKDRFSAERLKGVDSTLKIQPAELGDSAVYLCASSSGSGTSGSNEQYFGPGTRLTVT.

V gene TRBV27 combines with J gene TRBJ2-3; D might be TRBD1 (6 bases). The germline V gene encodes CDR1 MNHEY and CDR2 SMNVEV (reference sequence). This CDR3 is built from 14 residues. V lost 3 bases to trimming and J lost 1 base, with 8 bases between them. The CDR3 loop reads CASSFPGGTDTQYF. CDR3 DNA sequence: TGTGCCAGCAGTTTCCCAGGGGGCACAGATACGCAGTATTTT.

The rearrangement joins TRBV6-5 to TRBJ1-1; perhaps TRBD1 as D (6 bases). CDR1 is MNHEY and CDR2 is SVGAGI in the germline V gene. This CDR3 contains 13 residues. Trimming took off 7 bases at V and 1 base at J, with 10 bases between the two ends. The CDR3 DNA reads TGTGCCAGCACCGGGACATCGAACACTGAAGCTTTCTTT. This sequence encodes CASTGTSNTEAFF.

The chain recombines TRBV29-1 with TRBJ2-1, with D perhaps TRBD2 (5 bases). Germline CDR1 SQVTM, CDR2 ANQGSEA. The CDR3 covers 14 residues. Trimming left V 5 bases short and J 3 bases short, with 14 bases between. CDR3 nucleotides: TGCAGCGTTAAAAGCGGATTAAACTACAATGAGCAGTTCTTC. This sequence encodes CSVKSGLNYNEQFF.

The table lists this clone with a few counts. The CDR3 nucleotides read TGTGCCAGCAGCTTTGCACAGGGGTTGAACACTGAAGCTTTCTTT. As protein: CASSFAQGLNTEAFF. V gene TRBV7-9 combines with J gene TRBJ1-1; 7 bases align to TRBD1. The CDR3 is 15 amino acids. Germline values: CDR1 SEHNR, CDR2 FQNEAQ (reference sequence). The trim removed 3 bases at V and 0 bases at J, leaving 4 bases unmatched.